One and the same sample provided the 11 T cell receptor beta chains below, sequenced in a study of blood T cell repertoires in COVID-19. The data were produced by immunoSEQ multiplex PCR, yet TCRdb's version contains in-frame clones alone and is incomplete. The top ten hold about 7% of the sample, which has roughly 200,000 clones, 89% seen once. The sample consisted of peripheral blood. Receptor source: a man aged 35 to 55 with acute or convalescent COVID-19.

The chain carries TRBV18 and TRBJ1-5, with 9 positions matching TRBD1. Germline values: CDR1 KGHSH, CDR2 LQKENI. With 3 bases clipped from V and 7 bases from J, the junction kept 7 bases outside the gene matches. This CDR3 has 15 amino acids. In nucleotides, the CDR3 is TGTGCCAGCTCACCTGGGACAGGGAGGGAGCAGCCCCAGCATTTT. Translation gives CASSPGTGREQPQHF. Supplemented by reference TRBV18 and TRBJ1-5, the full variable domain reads NAGVMQNPRHLVRRRGQEARLRCSPMKGHSHVYWYRQLPEEGLKFMVYLQKENIIDESGMPKERFSAEFPKEGPSILRIQQVVRGDSAAYFCASSPGTGREQPQHFGDGTRLSIL.

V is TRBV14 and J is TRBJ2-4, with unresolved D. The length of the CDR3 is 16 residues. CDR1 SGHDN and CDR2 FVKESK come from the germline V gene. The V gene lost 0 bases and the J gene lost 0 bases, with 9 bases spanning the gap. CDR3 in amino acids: CASSQELGTAKNIQYF. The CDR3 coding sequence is TGTGCCAGCAGCCAAGAGCTAGGTACAGCCAAAAACATTCAGTACTTC.

As DNA, the CDR3 is TGTGCCAGCAGCCCCGGACTAGGCGAGCAGTACTTC. Encoded protein: CASSPGLGEQYF. The J gene is TRBJ2-7, the V gene TRBV7-3; 7 bases are a match to TRBD2. Germline CDR1 SGHTA, CDR2 FQGTGA. V lost 5 bases and J lost 6; bases outside the gene matches: 4. The CDR3 consists of 12 residues.

CDR3 protein: CASSLRTSGGDYEQYF. Here the CDR3 DNA reads TGTGCCAGCAGCTTGCGGACTAGCGGGGGGGACTACGAGCAGTACTTC. This rearrangement joins TRBV5-6 to TRBJ2-7; 15 nucleotides line up with TRBD2. The CDR3 contains 16 residues. The V and J ends lost 1 base and 3 bases, in that order; junction bases with no gene match: 2. From germline, CDR1 is SGHDT and CDR2 YYEEEE.

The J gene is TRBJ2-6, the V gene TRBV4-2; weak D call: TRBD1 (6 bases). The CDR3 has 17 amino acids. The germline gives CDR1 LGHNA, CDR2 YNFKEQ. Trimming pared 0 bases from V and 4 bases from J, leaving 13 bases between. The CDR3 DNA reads TGTGCCAGCAGCCAAGATCTAGGGGGAACCGGGGCCAACGTCCTGACTTTC. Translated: CASSQDLGGTGANVLTF.

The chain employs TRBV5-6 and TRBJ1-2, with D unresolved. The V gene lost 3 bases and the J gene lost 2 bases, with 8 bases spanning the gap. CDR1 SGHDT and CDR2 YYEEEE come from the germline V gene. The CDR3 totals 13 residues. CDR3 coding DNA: TGTGCCAGCAGCTCCCTAGTGAACTATGGCTACACCTTC. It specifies CASSSLVNYGYTF.

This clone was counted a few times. The DNA for the CDR3 is TGCGCCAGCAGCCAAGATTACGCGGGGCTCCAAGAGACCCAGTACTTC. Its protein product is CASSQDYAGLQETQYF. The rearrangement joins TRBV4-1 to TRBJ2-5, with D possibly being TRBD2 (6 bases). The length of the CDR3 is 16 residues. Germline loops: CDR1 MGHRA, CDR2 YSYEKL. The V end was cut by 0 bases, the J end by 1 base, with 12 bases between.

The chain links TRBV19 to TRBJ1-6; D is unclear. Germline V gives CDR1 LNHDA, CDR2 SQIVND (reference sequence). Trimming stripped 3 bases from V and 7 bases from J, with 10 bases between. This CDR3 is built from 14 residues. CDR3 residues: CASSMAVPNSPLHF. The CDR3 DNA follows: TGTGCCAGTAGTATGGCAGTCCCAAATTCACCCCTCCACTTT.

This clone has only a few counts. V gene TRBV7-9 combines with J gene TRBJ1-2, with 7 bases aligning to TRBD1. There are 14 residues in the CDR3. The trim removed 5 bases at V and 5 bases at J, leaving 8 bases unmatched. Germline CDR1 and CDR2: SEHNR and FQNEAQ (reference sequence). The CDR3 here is CASSAQGRRYGYTF. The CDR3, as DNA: TGTGCCAGCAGCGCACAGGGGAGGAGGTATGGCTACACCTTC.

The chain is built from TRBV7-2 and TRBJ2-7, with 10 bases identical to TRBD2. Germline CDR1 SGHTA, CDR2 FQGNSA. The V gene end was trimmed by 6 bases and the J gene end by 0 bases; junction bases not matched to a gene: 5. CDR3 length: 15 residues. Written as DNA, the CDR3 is TGTGCCAGCAGTATAGCGGGGGGCTCCTCCTACGAGCAGTACTTC. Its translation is CASSIAGGSSYEQYF.

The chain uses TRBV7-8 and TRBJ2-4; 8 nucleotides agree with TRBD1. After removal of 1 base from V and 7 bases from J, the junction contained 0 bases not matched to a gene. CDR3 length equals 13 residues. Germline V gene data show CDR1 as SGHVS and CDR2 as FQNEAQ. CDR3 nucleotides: TGTGCCAGCAGCTTAGGGACAGGGAACATTCAGTACTTC. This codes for CASSLGTGNIQYF.